What follows are 26 T cell receptor beta chains derived from one specimen sequenced in a study. TCRdb passed the 5' RACE reads through MiXCR, listing each CDR3 protein once. Altogether roughly 55,000 distinct CDR3 sequences are present, more than 20% being singletons, with the ten largest covering 2.5% to 4%. Input material: tumor-infiltrating naive CD4+ T cells sorted from the breast tumor. This sample's subset: naive CD4+ T cells, CD4+CD45RA+CD25-. The source is a female donor with breast cancer.

This clonotype showed up many times. The J gene is TRBJ1-1, the V gene TRBV5-1; D gene ambiguous. CDR3 length: 13 residues. The V end was cut by 2 bases, the J end by 2 bases, with 7 bases between. In germline, CDR1 is SGHRS, CDR2 YFSETQ. CDR3 in DNA: TGCGCCAGCAGCTTACGGGGTAACACTGAAGCTTTCTTT. It translates to CASSLRGNTEAFF. The full variable domain, in which reference TRBV5-1 and TRBJ1-1 provide the parts outside the CDR3, is KAGVTQTPRYLIKTRGQQVTLSCSPISGHRSVSWYQQTPGQGLQFLFEYFSETQRNKGNFPGRFSGRQFSNSRSEMNVSTLELGDSALYLCASSLRGNTEAFFGQGTRLTVV.

V and J are TRBV6-5 and TRBJ1-4, with D perhaps TRBD1 (5 bases). The CDR3 is made up of 15 amino acids. CDR1 is MNHEY, CDR2 SVGAGI, per germline. The V end was cut by 3 bases, the J end by 8 bases, with 16 bases between. CDR3: CASSYTGLREEKLFF. The CDR3 DNA follows: TGTGCCAGCAGTTATACGGGACTGCGGGAGGAAAAACTGTTTTTT.

This chain joins TRBV20-1 and TRBJ2-1; TRBD1 or TRBD2 may be the D gene (7 bases each). V lost 3 bases and J 7 bases, leaving 16 bases between the germline ends. CDR3 size: 14 residues. Germline-derived CDR1 and CDR2 are DFQATT and SNEGSKA (reference sequence). Written as DNA, the CDR3 is TGCAGTGCTAGGTCAGGGGGGGTTAATAATGAGCAGTTCTTC. Translation gives CSARSGGVNNEQFF.

The rearrangement links TRBV6-2 or TRBV6-3 to TRBJ2-4, with 8 bases that match TRBD1. Germline assignment: CDR1 MNHEY and CDR2 SVGEGT. The trim removed 5 bases at V and 9 bases at J, leaving 9 bases unmatched. CDR3 size: 14 residues. As DNA, the CDR3 is TGTGCCAGCAGTGCACTTAGTACAGGGGGCATTCAGTACTTC. Its protein product is CASSALSTGGIQYF.

This chain connects TRBV7-2 to TRBJ1-1; TRBD1 might be the D (5 bases). Germline CDR1 and CDR2: SGHTA and FQGNSA. The length of the CDR3 is 16 residues. V was cut by 4 bases and J by 4 bases, with 19 bases left in between. CDR3 bases: TGTGCCAGCAGCTCGACCCACGCCCTAAGGGGCACTGAAGCTTTCTTT. Protein: CASSSTHALRGTEAFF.

This clonotype showed up many times. The J gene is TRBJ1-1, the V gene TRBV28; 8 positions match TRBD1. In germline, CDR1 is MDHEN, CDR2 SYDVKM. Trimming removed 7 bases from V and 5 bases from J; junction bases left unmatched: 12. The CDR3 totals 15 residues. The CDR3 region has the DNA TGTGCCAGCATTTCACCCCAGGGGGCGAGGACTGAAGCTTTCTTT. Protein sequence: CASISPQGARTEAFF.

This chain connects TRBV28 to TRBJ2-1, with 7 nucleotides matching TRBD2. This CDR3 is built from 14 residues. The J segment lost 8 bases and the V segment lost 5 bases, leaving 9 bases of the junction unmatched. CDR1 is MDHEN and CDR2 is SYDVKM in the germline V gene. CDR3 bases: TGTGCCAGCAGTATAATAGCGGGTGGGGATGAGCAGTTCTTC. This sequence encodes CASSIIAGGDEQFF.

The chain carries TRBV6-1 and TRBJ1-4, with D uncertain. Germline V gene lookup returns CDR1 MNHNS and CDR2 SASEGT. With 3 bases removed from V and 11 bases from J, the gap between germline ends came to 4 bases. The CDR3 covers 10 residues. The CDR3 sequence: CASSDRKLFF. CDR3 sequence (DNA): TGTGCCAGCAGTGATCGGAAACTGTTTTTT.

A word on this clonotype: Since a much larger clone is just one base distant, this may be a read error. The V and J genes are TRBV7-2 and TRBJ2-3; unclear D gene. The CDR3 runs 12 residues. Germline-derived CDR1 and CDR2 are SGHTA and FQGNSA. CDR3 residues: CASSSYTDTQDF. DNA of the CDR3: TGTGCCAGCAGCTCCTACACAGATACGCAGGATTTT.

This rearrangement joins TRBV6-1 to TRBJ2-7; no clear D. V was shortened by 6 bases and J by 4 bases, with 16 bases between the two germline ends. The V gene's germline CDR1 is MNHNS and CDR2 SASEGT. This CDR3 spans 14 amino acids. DNA of the CDR3: TGTGCCAGCAGCTCGGACGGAAGATCTTACGAGCAGTACTTC. It yields the protein CASSSDGRSYEQYF.

V gene TRBV4-1 combines with J gene TRBJ2-7; D is perhaps TRBD2 (5 bases). The CDR3 contains 15 residues. Germline V CDR1 and CDR2: MGHRA, YSYEKL. Trimming left V 1 base short and J 2 bases short, with 12 bases between. As DNA, the CDR3 is TGCGCCAGCAGCCAAGGAGCCGGAGGCACCTACGAGCAGTACTTC. Protein: CASSQGAGGTYEQYF.

The J gene is TRBJ2-2, the V gene TRBV12-3 or TRBV12-4; 11 positions agree with TRBD2. CDR3 length equals 15 residues. The V and J ends lost 3 bases and 4 bases, in that order; junction bases with no gene match: 1. The CDR3 loop reads CASSFSGRATGELFF. The CDR3 DNA reads as TGTGCCAGCAGTTTTAGCGGGAGGGCCACCGGGGAGCTGTTTTTT.

The CDR3 here is CASSREGQGIPTGELFF. CDR3 coding DNA: TGCGCCAGCAGCCGAGAGGGTCAGGGAATTCCCACCGGGGAGCTGTTTTTT. V gene TRBV4-1 combines with J gene TRBJ2-2; D tentatively fits TRBD1 or TRBD2 (5 bases each). The CDR3 covers 17 residues. Germline CDR1 is MGHRA and CDR2 is YSYEKL. V lost 4 bases and J lost 4, with 19 bases in between.

The V and J genes are TRBV12-3 or TRBV12-4 and TRBJ2-3, with 7 bases aligning to TRBD1. V lost 2 bases and J lost 4; bases outside the gene matches: 0. The CDR3 totals 13 residues. CDR3 sequence reads: CASSLQGADTQYF. The CDR3 DNA reads as TGTGCCAGCAGTTTACAGGGGGCAGATACGCAGTATTTT.

For this clonotype: A much larger clone is a single base away; this may be a read error. V gene TRBV5-6 combines with J gene TRBJ1-1, with 7 positions matching TRBD1. This CDR3 is built from 15 residues. Germline V gene lookup returns CDR1 SGHDT and CDR2 YYEEEE. In nucleotides, the CDR3 is TGTGTCAGCAGCTCTCCCGACAGGGTGTACACTGAAGCTTTCTTT. Translated: CVSSSPDRVYTEAFF.

This clonotype showed up many times. The CDR3: CSAKPGTLTKNIQYF. In DNA, the CDR3 is TGCAGTGCTAAGCCGGGGACCCTTACCAAAAACATTCAGTACTTC. V and J are TRBV20-1 and TRBJ2-4, with D possibly being TRBD1 or TRBD2 (5 bases each). V was shortened by 4 bases and J by 2 bases, with 15 bases between the two germline ends. The CDR3 sequence is 15 residues long. CDR1 is DFQATT and CDR2 is SNEGSKA in the germline V gene (reference sequence).

This clonotype was picked up a small number of times. V and J are TRBV3-1 and TRBJ2-3; 7 nucleotides match TRBD1. This CDR3 comprises 13 residues. CDR1 is LGHDT and CDR2 is YNNKEL in the germline V gene (reference sequence). The V gene end was trimmed by 8 bases and the J gene end by 3 bases; junction bases not matched to a gene: 5. The CDR3 loop is CASRDSQTDTQYF. CDR3 nucleotides: TGTGCCAGCCGGGACAGTCAAACAGATACGCAGTATTTT.

This chain links TRBV5-1 with TRBJ2-2; D might be TRBD2 (5 bases). The germline V and J ends were trimmed by 2 bases and 4 bases, with 15 bases remaining between them. This CDR3 contains 16 residues. Germline V lookup: CDR1 SGHRS, CDR2 YFSETQ. CDR3 bases: TGCGCCAGCAGCTTCTACGGGAACCGGGGCACCGGGGAGCTGTTTTTT. Translated, it gives CASSFYGNRGTGELFF.

Many counts were recorded for this clonotype. The V and J genes are TRBV7-2 and TRBJ2-5; TRBD2 matches at 8 bases. After removal of 4 bases from V and 3 bases from J, the junction contained 7 bases not matched to a gene. The CDR3 contains 15 residues. Germline V lookup: CDR1 SGHTA, CDR2 FQGNSA. DNA for the CDR3: TGTGCCAGCAGCTCTAGCGGGCTACACGAAGAGACCCAGTACTTC. Protein product: CASSSSGLHEETQYF.

This chain uses TRBV4-1 with TRBJ2-2, with 10 bases lining up with TRBD2. The CDR3 is 17 amino acids. V trimming: 4 bases; J trimming: 1 base; junction bases outside the gene matches: 6. Germline CDR1 MGHRA, CDR2 YSYEKL. The CDR3 loop reads CASSRLPSGGNTGELFF. CDR3 coding DNA: TGCGCCAGCAGCCGCCTTCCTAGCGGGGGGAACACCGGGGAGCTGTTTTTT.

This clonotype was counted a few times. The chain uses TRBV20-1 and TRBJ1-5, with 7 bases identical to TRBD1. Germline trimming cut 0 bases from V and 0 bases from J; bases unmatched to any gene: 17. Germline-derived CDR1 and CDR2 are DFQATT and SNEGSKA (reference sequence). The CDR3 length is 20 residues. The DNA of the CDR3 is TGCAGTGCTAGAGATTTTCGGTGTAGGGGGCGGCTGAATAGCAATCAGCCCCAGCATTTT. Its protein product is CSARDFRCRGRLNSNQPQHF.

This clonotype has just a few counts. CDR3 protein: CASSPRTGTENYGYTF. The CDR3 bases are TGTGCCAGCAGCCCCAGGACCGGGACAGAAAATTATGGCTACACCTTC. This chain joins TRBV11-2 and TRBJ1-2; the match to TRBD1 covers 7 bases. Trimming at V came to 5 bases and at J to 5 bases, leaving 14 bases not matched to a gene. CDR3 size: 16 residues. Germline V gives CDR1 SGHAT, CDR2 FQNNGV. Using reference TRBV11-2 and TRBJ1-2 for the parts outside the CDR3, the full variable domain is EAGVAQSPRYKIIEKRQSVAFWCNPISGHATLYWYQQILGQGPKLLIQFQNNGVVDDSQLPKDRFSAERLKGVDSTLKIQPAKLEDSAVYLCASSPRTGTENYGYTFGSGTRLTVV.

This clonotype was detected ten times or more. The chain is built from TRBV10-3 and TRBJ2-1, with 10 bases identical to TRBD2. V shed 4 bases, J shed 1 base, and the junction held 4 bases outside the gene matches. The length of the CDR3 is 16 residues. Germline CDR1 and CDR2: ENHRY and SYGVKD. The chain's CDR3 is CAISGRTSGSYNEQFF. In DNA form, the CDR3 reads TGTGCCATCAGTGGACGGACTAGCGGTTCCTACAATGAGCAGTTCTTC.

This clonotype has a handful of counts. The chain joins TRBV4-2 to TRBJ2-1, with 11 bases fitting TRBD2. The CDR3 is 16 residues long. Looked up from germline, CDR1 is LGHNA and CDR2 is YNFKEQ. With V trimmed by 4 bases and J by 1 base, 3 bases remained unmatched. CDR3 DNA: TGTGCCAGCAGCCCTACTAGCGGGAGTTCCTACAATGAGCAGTTCTTC. Its translation is CASSPTSGSSYNEQFF.

At least ten counts were recorded for this clonotype. The chain joins TRBV29-1 to TRBJ2-3, with D uncertain. Per germline, CDR1 SQVTM and CDR2 ANQGSEA. The V end lost 6 bases, the J end lost 3 bases, and 10 bases lay between the germline ends. The CDR3 is made up of 12 amino acids. The CDR3 coding sequence is TGCAGCGTACAGACGGATACAGATACGCAGTATTTT. It encodes CSVQTDTDTQYF.

This chain links TRBV5-1 with TRBJ1-1; 7 bases are a match to TRBD1. The J segment lost 6 bases and the V segment lost 4 bases, leaving 6 bases of the junction unmatched. Germline V gene data show CDR1 as SGHRS and CDR2 as YFSETQ. This CDR3 region has 13 residues. CDR3 coding DNA: TGCGCCAGCAGCCTACAGGGGCAGTCTGAAGCTTTCTTT. It yields the protein CASSLQGQSEAFF.